The rows below give T cell receptor beta chains drawn from one sample of a study of cytomegalovirus exposure and HLA in healthy donors. Sequencing used immunoSEQ multiplex PCR; TCRdb keeps in-frame clones, though not all of them. The sample shows 85,000 to 120,000 clones, roughly 70% of them seen only once. Material: PBMCs. The receptors were sampled from a male donor in good health and CMV-seropositive. The CDR3 runs from the conserved cysteine through the conserved F or W. The order of the fields is CDR3 protein, CDR3 DNA, V gene, J gene, D gene, clone size. The D gene is left open where the match is weak. Clone size is shown for a subset of rows, as once, few, many or a class of expanded clone.

cdr3_aa: CASRPTGSTDTQYF
cdr3_nt: TGTGCCAGCAGGCCCACAGGGAGCACAGATACGCAGTATTTT
v_call: TRBV28
j_call: TRBJ2-3
d_call: .
clone_size: .

cdr3_aa: CASSSGGETQYF
cdr3_nt: TGTGCCAGCAGTTCGGGGGGGGAGACCCAGTACTTC
v_call: TRBV27
j_call: TRBJ2-5
d_call: TRBD2
clone_size: .

cdr3_aa: CASSLSRAAGGHTDTQYF
cdr3_nt: TGTGCCAGCAGCTTATCCCGGGCAGCGGGGGGGCACACAGATACGCAGTATTTT
v_call: TRBV7-9
j_call: TRBJ2-3
d_call: TRBD2
clone_size: .

cdr3_aa: CASSLGQSSYNSPLHF
cdr3_nt: TGTGCCAGCAGCTTAGGACAGAGCTCCTATAATTCACCCCTCCACTTT
v_call: TRBV11-2
j_call: TRBJ1-6
d_call: .
clone_size: few

cdr3_aa: CASSFGGGVGSYNEQFF
cdr3_nt: TGTGCCAGTAGCTTCGGCGGGGGGGTCGGGTCCTACAATGAGCAGTTCTTC
v_call: TRBV19
j_call: TRBJ2-1
d_call: TRBD2
clone_size: .

cdr3_aa: CASNDYYMGETQYF
cdr3_nt: TGTGCCAGTAATGATTACTATATGGGAGAGACCCAGTACTTC
v_call: TRBV19
j_call: TRBJ2-5
d_call: .
clone_size: .

cdr3_aa: CASSRQGSNEKLFF
cdr3_nt: TGTGCCAGTAGTCGACAGGGGTCTAATGAAAAACTGTTTTTT
v_call: TRBV19
j_call: TRBJ1-4
d_call: TRBD1
clone_size: once

cdr3_aa: CASSFKGTSGSRAYEQYF
cdr3_nt: TGTGCCAGCAGTTTCAAAGGGACTAGCGGGAGTAGGGCCTACGAGCAGTACTTC
v_call: TRBV27
j_call: TRBJ2-7
d_call: TRBD2
clone_size: .

cdr3_aa: CASRPELAGGRYEQYF
cdr3_nt: TGTGCCAGCAGGCCTGAACTAGCGGGGGGGAGGTACGAGCAGTACTTC
v_call: TRBV6-6
j_call: TRBJ2-7
d_call: TRBD2
clone_size: .

cdr3_aa: CASSYGNSGVYNEQFF
cdr3_nt: TGCGCCAGCAGCTACGGAAATTCAGGGGTTTACAATGAGCAGTTCTTC
v_call: TRBV5-1
j_call: TRBJ2-1
d_call: .
clone_size: .

cdr3_aa: CASSQGGPRTRGNYEQYF
cdr3_nt: TGCGCCAGCAGCCAGGGAGGGCCTAGGACCCGGGGAAACTACGAGCAGTACTTC
v_call: TRBV4-1
j_call: TRBJ2-7
d_call: TRBD2
clone_size: .

cdr3_aa: CASSPARGTANTEAFF
cdr3_nt: TGTGCCAGCAGCCCGGCCCGGGGGACAGCGAACACTGAAGCTTTCTTT
v_call: TRBV4-2
j_call: TRBJ1-1
d_call: TRBD1
clone_size: .

cdr3_aa: CAISEGQVSYEQYF
cdr3_nt: TGTGCCATCAGTGAGGGGCAGGTCTCCTACGAGCAGTACTTC
v_call: TRBV10-3
j_call: TRBJ2-7
d_call: .
clone_size: once

cdr3_aa: CASSLYRGGGDTQYF
cdr3_nt: TGTGCCAGCAGTTTATATAGAGGGGGGGGAGATACGCAGTATTTT
v_call: TRBV27
j_call: TRBJ2-3
d_call: .
clone_size: .

cdr3_aa: CASSPGLQETQYF
cdr3_nt: TGCGCCAGCAGCCCGGGACTCCAAGAGACCCAGTACTTC
v_call: TRBV5-1
j_call: TRBJ2-5
d_call: .
clone_size: .

cdr3_aa: CASTPLGTGENIQYF
cdr3_nt: TGTGCCAGCACACCACTCGGGACAGGGGAAAACATTCAGTACTTC
v_call: TRBV28
j_call: TRBJ2-4
d_call: TRBD1
clone_size: .

cdr3_aa: CAWSPPNDRGRITGELFF
cdr3_nt: TGTGCCTGGAGTCCCCCGAACGACAGGGGGCGCATCACCGGGGAGCTGTTTTTT
v_call: TRBV30
j_call: TRBJ2-2
d_call: TRBD1
clone_size: .

cdr3_aa: CASSLAGLAKYEQYF
cdr3_nt: TGTGCCAGCAGCTTGGCGGGACTAGCGAAGTACGAGCAGTACTTC
v_call: TRBV5-4
j_call: TRBJ2-7
d_call: TRBD2
clone_size: .

cdr3_aa: CASSLAFRINEKLFF
cdr3_nt: TGCGCCAGCAGCTTGGCCTTCAGGATTAATGAAAAACTGTTTTTT
v_call: TRBV5-1
j_call: TRBJ1-4
d_call: .
clone_size: .

cdr3_aa: CASSTGTANTEAFF
cdr3_nt: TGCGCCAGCAGTACCGGGACAGCGAACACTGAAGCTTTCTTT
v_call: TRBV5-1
j_call: TRBJ1-1
d_call: TRBD1
clone_size: .

cdr3_aa: CASTTGLAGGNEQFF
cdr3_nt: TGTGCCAGCACCACGGGACTAGCGGGAGGCAATGAGCAGTTCTTC
v_call: TRBV6-1
j_call: TRBJ2-1
d_call: TRBD2
clone_size: .

cdr3_aa: CASSLFGGGGSYEQYF
cdr3_nt: TGTGCCAGCAGTTTATTTGGCGGGGGGGGCTCCTACGAGCAGTACTTC
v_call: TRBV28
j_call: TRBJ2-7
d_call: TRBD2
clone_size: .

cdr3_aa: CAWSQQGSNEKLFF
cdr3_nt: TGTGCCTGGAGTCAACAGGGGTCTAATGAAAAACTGTTTTTT
v_call: TRBV30
j_call: TRBJ1-4
d_call: TRBD1
clone_size: .